This is a list of T cell receptor beta chains from one sample in a study of beta chain features in type 1 diabetes. Libraries were prepared by immunoSEQ multiplex PCR; TCRdb keeps only in-frame clonotypes and omits some of them. This table has approximately 250,000 clones, less than 15% appearing once. The specimen sequenced was naive CD4+ T cells from blood. Receptor source: a middle-aged woman in good health. The conserved cysteine and the conserved F or W are not part of the CDR3 here. Clone size is given for some rows only: seen once, a few or many times, or a class if the clone is expanded.

>TRBV5-1|NA
ASSLGQGNYGYT
>TRBV2|NA
ASRETSGGSYEQY
>TRBV7-8|NA
ASSLATAYGYT
>TRBV5-8|NA
ASSPRRLAVGNEQF
>TRBV12-5|many
ASGFPGQGNGYT
>TRBV7-2|few
ASSPRGRGEQY
>TRBV4-1|NA
ASSQEERVNTGELF
>TRBV19|few
ASSMSGQSSPLH
>TRBV7-9|few
ASRYPIGRGTEAF
>TRBV5-1|NA
ASSPGTGSSTEAF
>TRBV2|NA
ASSESSTNTGELF
>TRBV18|NA
ASSVGQNNEQF
>TRBV6-6|few
ASSLTGSYSYEQY
>TRBV9|few
ASSVVPQGTEAF
>TRBV5-1|few
ASSPQGAQETQY
>TRBV29-1|NA
SLVGSGGVNTEAF
>TRBV19|few
ASTIRVSFSGANVLT
>TRBV11-2|NA
ASNEGGGSAF
>TRBV7-9|NA
ASSPQGQSETQY